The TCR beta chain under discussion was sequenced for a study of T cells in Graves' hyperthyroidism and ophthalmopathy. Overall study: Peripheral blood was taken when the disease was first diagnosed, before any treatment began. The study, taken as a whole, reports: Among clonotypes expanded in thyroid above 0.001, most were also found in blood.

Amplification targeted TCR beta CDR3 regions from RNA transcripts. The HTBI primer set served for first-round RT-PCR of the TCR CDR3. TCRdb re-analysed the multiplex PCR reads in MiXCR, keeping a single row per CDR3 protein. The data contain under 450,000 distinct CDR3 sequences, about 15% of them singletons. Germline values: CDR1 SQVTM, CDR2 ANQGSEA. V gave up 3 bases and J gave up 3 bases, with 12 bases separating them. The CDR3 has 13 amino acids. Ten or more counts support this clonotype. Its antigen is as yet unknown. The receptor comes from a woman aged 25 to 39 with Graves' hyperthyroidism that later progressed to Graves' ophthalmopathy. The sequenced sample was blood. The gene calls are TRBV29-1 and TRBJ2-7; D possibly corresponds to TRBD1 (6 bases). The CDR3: CSVDGGWGYEQYF. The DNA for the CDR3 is TGCAGCGTTGATGGGGGCTGGGGCTACGAGCAGTACTTC.